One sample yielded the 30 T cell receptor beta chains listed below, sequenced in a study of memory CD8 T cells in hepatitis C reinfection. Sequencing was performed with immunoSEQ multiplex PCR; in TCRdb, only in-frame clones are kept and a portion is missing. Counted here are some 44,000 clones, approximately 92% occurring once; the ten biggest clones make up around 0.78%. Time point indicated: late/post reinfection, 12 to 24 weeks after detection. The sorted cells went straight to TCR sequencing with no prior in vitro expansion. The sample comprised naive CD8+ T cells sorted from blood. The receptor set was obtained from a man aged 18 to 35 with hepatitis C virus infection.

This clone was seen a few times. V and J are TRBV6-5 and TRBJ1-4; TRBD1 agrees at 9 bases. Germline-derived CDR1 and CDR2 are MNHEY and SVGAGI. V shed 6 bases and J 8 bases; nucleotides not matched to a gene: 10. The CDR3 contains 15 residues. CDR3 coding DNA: TGTGCCAGCAGAAACGGGACAGGGTCGAGAGAAAAACTGTTTTTT. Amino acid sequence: CASRNGTGSREKLFF.

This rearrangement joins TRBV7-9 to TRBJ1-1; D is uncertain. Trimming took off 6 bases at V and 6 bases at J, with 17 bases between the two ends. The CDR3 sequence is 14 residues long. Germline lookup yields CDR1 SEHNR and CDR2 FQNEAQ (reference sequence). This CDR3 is CASSSGPGYAEAFF. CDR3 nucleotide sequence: TGTGCCAGCAGTTCAGGTCCGGGGTACGCTGAAGCTTTCTTT.

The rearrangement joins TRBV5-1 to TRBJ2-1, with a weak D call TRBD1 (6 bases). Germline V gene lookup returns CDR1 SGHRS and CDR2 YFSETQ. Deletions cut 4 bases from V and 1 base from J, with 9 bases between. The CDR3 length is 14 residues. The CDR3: CASSAQGSYNEQFF. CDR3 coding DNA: TGCGCCAGCAGCGCACAGGGATCCTACAATGAGCAGTTCTTC.

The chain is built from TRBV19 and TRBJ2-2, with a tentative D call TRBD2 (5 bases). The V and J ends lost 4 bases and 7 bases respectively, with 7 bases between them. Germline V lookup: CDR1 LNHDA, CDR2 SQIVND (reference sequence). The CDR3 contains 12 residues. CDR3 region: CASSRAGGELFF. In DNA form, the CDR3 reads TGTGCCAGTAGTAGGGCGGGCGGGGAGCTGTTTTTT.

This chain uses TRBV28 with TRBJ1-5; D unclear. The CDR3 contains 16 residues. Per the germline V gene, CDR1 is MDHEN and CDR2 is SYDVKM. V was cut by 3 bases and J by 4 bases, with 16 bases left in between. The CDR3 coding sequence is TGTGCCAGCAGTTTTTCCCAGAGCGATTGGAATCAGCCCCAGCATTTT. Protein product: CASSFSQSDWNQPQHF.

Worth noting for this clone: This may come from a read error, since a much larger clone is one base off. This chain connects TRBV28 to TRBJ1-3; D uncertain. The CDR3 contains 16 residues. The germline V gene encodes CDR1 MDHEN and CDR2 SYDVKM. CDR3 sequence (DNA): TGTGCCAGCAGCAAACTGCTAGAGCTCACCGGAAACGCCATATATTTT. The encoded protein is CASSKLLELTGNAIYF.

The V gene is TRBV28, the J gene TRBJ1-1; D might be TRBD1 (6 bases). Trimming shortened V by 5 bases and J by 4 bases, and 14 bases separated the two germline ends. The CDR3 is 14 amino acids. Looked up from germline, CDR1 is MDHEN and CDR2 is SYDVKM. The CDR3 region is CASSPTGLGTEAFF. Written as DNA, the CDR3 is TGTGCCAGCAGTCCTACAGGGTTGGGCACTGAAGCTTTCTTT.

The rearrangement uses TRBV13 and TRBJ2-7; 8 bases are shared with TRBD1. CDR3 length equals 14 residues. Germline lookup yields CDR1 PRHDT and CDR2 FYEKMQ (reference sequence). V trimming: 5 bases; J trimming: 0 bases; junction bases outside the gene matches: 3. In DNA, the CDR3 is TGTGCCAGCAGCGGTGGGACAGGCTCCTACGAGCAGTACTTC. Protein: CASSGGTGSYEQYF.

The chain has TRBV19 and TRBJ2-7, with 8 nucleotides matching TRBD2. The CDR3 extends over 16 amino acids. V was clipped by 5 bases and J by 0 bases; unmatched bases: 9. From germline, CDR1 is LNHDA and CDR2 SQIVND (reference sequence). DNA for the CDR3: TGTGCCAGTAGTCTAACCGCGGGAGGTGGCTCCTACGAGCAGTACTTC. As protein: CASSLTAGGGSYEQYF.

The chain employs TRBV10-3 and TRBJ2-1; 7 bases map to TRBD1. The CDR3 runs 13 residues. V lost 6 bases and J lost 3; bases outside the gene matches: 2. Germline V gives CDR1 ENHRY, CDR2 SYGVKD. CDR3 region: CAIRGQNYNEQFF. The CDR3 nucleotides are TGTGCCATCAGGGGACAGAACTACAATGAGCAGTTCTTC.

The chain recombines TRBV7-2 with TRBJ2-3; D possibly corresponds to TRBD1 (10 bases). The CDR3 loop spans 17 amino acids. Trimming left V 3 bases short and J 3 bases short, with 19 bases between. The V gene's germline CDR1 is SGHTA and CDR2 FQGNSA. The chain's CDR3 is CASSFPSGTGETDTQYF. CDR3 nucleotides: TGTGCCAGCAGCTTCCCTAGCGGGACAGGGGAGACAGATACGCAGTATTTT.

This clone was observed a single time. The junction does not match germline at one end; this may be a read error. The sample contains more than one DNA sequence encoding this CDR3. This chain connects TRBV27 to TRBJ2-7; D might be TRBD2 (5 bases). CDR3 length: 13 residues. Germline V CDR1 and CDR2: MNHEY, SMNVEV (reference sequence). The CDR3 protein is CASGTGVRYEQYF. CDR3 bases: TGTGCCAGCGGTACCGGGGTAAGGTACGAACAGTACTTC.

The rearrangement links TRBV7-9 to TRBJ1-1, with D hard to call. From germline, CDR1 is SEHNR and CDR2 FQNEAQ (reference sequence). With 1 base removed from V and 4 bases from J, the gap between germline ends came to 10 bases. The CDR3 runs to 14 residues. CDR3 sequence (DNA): TGTGCCAGCAGCTTAGTTTTGGGAGGCACTGAAGCTTTCTTT. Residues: CASSLVLGGTEAFF.

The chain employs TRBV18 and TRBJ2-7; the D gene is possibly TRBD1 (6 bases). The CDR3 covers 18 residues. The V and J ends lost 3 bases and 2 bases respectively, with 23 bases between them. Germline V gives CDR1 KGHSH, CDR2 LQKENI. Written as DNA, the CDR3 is TGTGCCAGCTCACCGCTTTCAGGGGCCGCCCGTAGGCCCTACGAGCAGTACGTC. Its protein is CASSPLSGAARRPYEQYV.

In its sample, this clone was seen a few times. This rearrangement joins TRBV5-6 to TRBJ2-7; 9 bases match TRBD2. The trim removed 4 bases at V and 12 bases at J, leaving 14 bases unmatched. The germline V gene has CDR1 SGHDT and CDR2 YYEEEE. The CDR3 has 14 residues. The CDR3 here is CASSLWGAGGFPYF. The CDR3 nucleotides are TGTGCCAGCAGCCTATGGGGAGCGGGAGGTTTTCCGTACTTC.

In DNA, the CDR3 is TGTGCCAGCAGTTTTAGCGGGAGGGGATACGAGCAGTACTTC. It encodes CASSFSGRGYEQYF. The chain employs TRBV27 and TRBJ2-7, with 11 bases lining up with TRBD2. The CDR3 spans 14 residues. Germline V CDR1 and CDR2: MNHEY, SMNVEV (reference sequence). With V trimmed by 3 bases and J by 4 bases, 2 bases remained unmatched.

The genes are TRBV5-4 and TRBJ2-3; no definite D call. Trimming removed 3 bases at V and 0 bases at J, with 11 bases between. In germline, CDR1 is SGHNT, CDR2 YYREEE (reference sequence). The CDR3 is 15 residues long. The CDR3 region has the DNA TGTGCCAGCAGCTCTTTAGGAGTAAGCACAGATACGCAGTATTTT. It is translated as CASSSLGVSTDTQYF. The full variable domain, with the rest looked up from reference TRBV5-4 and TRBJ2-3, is ETGVTQSPTHLIKTRGQQVTLRCSSQSGHNTVSWYQQALGQGPQFIFQYYREEENGRGNFPPRFSGLQFPNYSSELNVNALELDDSALYLCASSSLGVSTDTQYFGPGTRLTVL.

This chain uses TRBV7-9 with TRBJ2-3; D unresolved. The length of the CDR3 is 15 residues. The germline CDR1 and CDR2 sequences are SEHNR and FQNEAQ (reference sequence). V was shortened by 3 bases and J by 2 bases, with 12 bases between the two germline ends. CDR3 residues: CASSLGPRHTDTQYF. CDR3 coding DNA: TGTGCCAGCAGCTTGGGTCCCAGACACACAGATACGCAGTATTTT.

The CDR3 DNA reads as TGTGCCAGCAGCCAACTCTCGAACACTGAAGCTTTCTTT. Its protein product is CASSQLSNTEAFF. V gene TRBV6-5 combines with J gene TRBJ1-1; D gene ambiguous. V gave up 6 bases and J gave up 1 base, with 9 bases separating them. CDR1 MNHEY and CDR2 SVGAGI come from the germline V gene. CDR3 size: 13 residues.

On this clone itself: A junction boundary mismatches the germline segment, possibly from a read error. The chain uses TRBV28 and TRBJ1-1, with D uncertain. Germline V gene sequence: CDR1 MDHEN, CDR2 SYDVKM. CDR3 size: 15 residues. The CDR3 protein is CASSLPSTGITEVFF. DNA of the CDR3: TGTGCCAGCAGTTTACCATCTACGGGGATCACTGAAGTTTTCTTT.

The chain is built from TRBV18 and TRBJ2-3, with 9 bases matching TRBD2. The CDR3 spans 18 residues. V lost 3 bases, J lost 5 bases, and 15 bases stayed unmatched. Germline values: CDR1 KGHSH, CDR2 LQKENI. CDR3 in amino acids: CASSPRPRGGGAKDTQYF. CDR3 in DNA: TGTGCCAGCTCACCCCGACCGCGTGGCGGGGGGGCCAAAGATACGCAGTATTTT.

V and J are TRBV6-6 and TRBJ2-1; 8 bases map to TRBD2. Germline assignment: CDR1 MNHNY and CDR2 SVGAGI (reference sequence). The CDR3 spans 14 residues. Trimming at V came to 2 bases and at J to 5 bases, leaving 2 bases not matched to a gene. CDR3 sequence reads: CASSYRGGDNEQFF. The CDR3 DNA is TGTGCCAGCAGTTACCGGGGGGGAGACAATGAGCAGTTCTTC.

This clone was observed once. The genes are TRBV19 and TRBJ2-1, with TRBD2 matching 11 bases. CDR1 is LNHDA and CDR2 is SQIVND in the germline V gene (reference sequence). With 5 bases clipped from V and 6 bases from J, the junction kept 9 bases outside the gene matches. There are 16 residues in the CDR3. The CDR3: CASSSLAGGPPNEQFF. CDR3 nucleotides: TGTGCCAGTAGTTCGTTAGCGGGAGGGCCCCCCAATGAGCAGTTCTTC.

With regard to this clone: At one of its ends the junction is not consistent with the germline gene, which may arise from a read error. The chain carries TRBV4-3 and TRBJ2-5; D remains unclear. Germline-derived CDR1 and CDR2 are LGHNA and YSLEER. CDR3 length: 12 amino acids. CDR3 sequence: CASSQGAANRDF. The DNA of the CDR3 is TGCGCCAGCAGCCAAGGCGCCGCCAACCGGGACTTC.

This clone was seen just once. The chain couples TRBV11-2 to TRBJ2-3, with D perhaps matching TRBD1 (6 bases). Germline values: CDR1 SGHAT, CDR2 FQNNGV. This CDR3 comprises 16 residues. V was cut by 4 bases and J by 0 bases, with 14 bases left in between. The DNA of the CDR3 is TGTGCCAGCAGCTCCTCCAGGGGTCCCAGCACAGATACGCAGTATTTT. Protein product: CASSSSRGPSTDTQYF.

The CDR3 loop is CASSQRWGQGVDEQFF. DNA for the CDR3: TGTGCCAGCAGCCAGAGGTGGGGACAGGGAGTCGATGAGCAGTTCTTC. The chain joins TRBV9 to TRBJ2-1, with TRBD1 matching over 9 bases. J lost 8 bases, V lost 4 bases, and 13 bases had no gene match. In germline, CDR1 is SGDLS, CDR2 YYNGEE. This CDR3 comprises 16 residues.

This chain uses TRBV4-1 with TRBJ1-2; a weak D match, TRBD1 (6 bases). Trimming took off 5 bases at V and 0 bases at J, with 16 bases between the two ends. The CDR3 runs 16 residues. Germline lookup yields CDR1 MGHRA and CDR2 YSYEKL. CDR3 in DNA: TGCGCCAGCAGCGGACTGGGACATACTACTAACTATGGCTACACCTTC. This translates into CASSGLGHTTNYGYTF.

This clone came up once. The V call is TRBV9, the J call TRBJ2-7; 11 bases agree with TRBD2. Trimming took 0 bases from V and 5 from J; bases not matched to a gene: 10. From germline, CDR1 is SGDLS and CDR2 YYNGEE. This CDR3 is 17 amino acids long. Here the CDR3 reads CASSVGASGGLGDEQYF. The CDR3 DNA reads TGTGCCAGCAGCGTAGGGGCTAGCGGGGGGCTTGGCGACGAGCAGTACTTC.

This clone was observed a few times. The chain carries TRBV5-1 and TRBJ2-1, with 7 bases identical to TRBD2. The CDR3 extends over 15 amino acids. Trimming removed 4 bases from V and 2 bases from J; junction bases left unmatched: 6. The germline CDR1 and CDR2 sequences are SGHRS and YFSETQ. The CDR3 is CASSLERGAYNEQFF. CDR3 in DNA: TGCGCCAGCAGCCTTGAGCGGGGTGCCTACAATGAGCAGTTCTTC.

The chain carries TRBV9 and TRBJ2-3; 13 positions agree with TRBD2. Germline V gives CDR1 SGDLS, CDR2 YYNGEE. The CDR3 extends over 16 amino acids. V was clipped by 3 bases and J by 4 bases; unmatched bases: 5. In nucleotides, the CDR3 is TGTGCCAGCAGCGAACTAGCGGGGGGGCCTCCAGATACGCAGTATTTT. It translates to CASSELAGGPPDTQYF.